The 29 T cell receptor beta chains given below trace back to one sample, sequenced in a study of blood T cells in healthy people across ages. The second PCR ran about 6 to 11 cycles with a sample-barcoded 5' primer and J-beta primers. TCRdb reprocessed the 5' RACE reads with MiXCR, giving one entry per CDR3 protein. The sample yields approximately 1,000,000 distinct CDR3 sequences, 45% seen once. The sequenced material came from blood. These receptors came from a woman aged 55-69 years in good health.

V gene TRBV7-4 combines with J gene TRBJ1-2; TRBD1 aligns across 8 bases. The CDR3 runs to 14 residues. Germline V gives CDR1 SGHVT, CDR2 SQSDAQ. J lost 8 bases, V lost 5 bases, and 10 bases had no gene match. Written as DNA, the CDR3 is TGTGCCAGCAGCCCCCCGGACAGGGCGGGGGGCTACACCTTC. Its translation is CASSPPDRAGGYTF. Full variable domain (rest looked up from reference TRBV7-4 and TRBJ1-2): GAGVSQSPRYKVAKRGRDVALRCDSISGHVTLYWYRQTLGQGSEVLTYSQSDAQRDKSGRPSGRFSAERPERSVSTLKIQRTEQGDSAVYLCASSPPDRAGGYTFGSGTRLTVV.

J is TRBJ2-1 and V is TRBV11-2, with TRBD2 matching over 7 bases. This CDR3 has 13 residues. Germline values: CDR1 SGHAT, CDR2 FQNNGV. V was pared by 4 bases and J by 7 bases, with 4 bases of the junction left unmatched. The CDR3 sequence is CASSSRTRNEQFF. CDR3 sequence (DNA): TGTGCCAGCAGCTCGCGGACTAGAAATGAGCAGTTCTTC.

This clonotype was seen a handful of times. This CDR3 is CASSYSAESGYF. CDR3 nucleotide sequence: TGTGCCAGCAGTTACTCCGCGGAGAGTGGGTACTTC. V and J are TRBV6-6 and TRBJ2-4; D uncertain. CDR1 is MNHNY, CDR2 SVGAGI, per germline (reference sequence). V was cut by 0 bases and J by 15 bases, with 12 bases left in between. The CDR3 contains 12 residues.

This clonotype was recorded only once. This CDR3 reads CASRLGAGQGYQETQFF. CDR3 coding DNA: TGTGCCAGCAGACTGGGCGCCGGGCAGGGTTACCAAGAGACCCAGTTCTTC. This chain joins TRBV27 and TRBJ2-5; a weak D match, TRBD1 (5 bases). The end of the DNA aligns better with TRBJ2-1, so the J call may be wrong. The CDR3 spans 17 residues. Per germline, CDR1 MNHEY and CDR2 SMNVEV (reference sequence).

The genes are TRBV7-8 and TRBJ2-5, with TRBD1 as a possible D gene (6 bases). The CDR3 runs to 14 residues. Germline-derived CDR1 and CDR2 are SGHVS and FQNEAQ. The ends were cut back, 5 bases at V and 1 base at J, with 11 bases in the middle. This chain's CDR3 is CASSARTVQETQYF. CDR3 in DNA: TGTGCCAGCAGCGCCCGGACAGTCCAAGAGACCCAGTACTTC.

The genes are TRBV29-1 and TRBJ2-1, with D perhaps matching TRBD1 (5 bases). V was clipped by 2 bases and J by 9 bases, with 14 bases between them. This CDR3 has 13 residues. Germline assignment: CDR1 SQVTM and CDR2 ANQGSEA. CDR3 coding DNA: TGCAGCGTTGAAAAGATTCAGGGCTCTGAGCAGTTCTTC. Protein sequence: CSVEKIQGSEQFF.

The chain employs TRBV9 and TRBJ1-2; 8 nucleotides line up with TRBD1. The CDR3 is made up of 15 amino acids. Germline CDR1 SGDLS, CDR2 YYNGEE. J lost 5 bases, V lost 4 bases, and 10 bases had no gene match. In DNA, the CDR3 is TGTGCCAGCAGCATCGGGACAGGTGGTTCGTATGGCTACACCTTC. The encoded protein is CASSIGTGGSYGYTF.

The sample holds a few counts of this clonotype. An end of the junction differs from the germline gene, which may be a read error. The chain carries TRBV5-4 and TRBJ1-6, with 7 bases fitting TRBD1. Germline CDR1 and CDR2: SGHNT and YYREEE (reference sequence). The CDR3 spans 14 residues. CDR3 residues: CASSRQGTNSPPHF. The CDR3 nucleotides read TGTGCCAGCAGCCGACAGGGCACGAATTCACCCCCCCACTTT.

The rearrangement links TRBV24-1 to TRBJ2-1, with a weak D call TRBD1 (5 bases). V lost 3 bases to trimming and J lost 7 bases, with 18 bases between them. The CDR3 is 16 amino acids. Per germline, CDR1 KGHDR and CDR2 SFDVKD. The CDR3, as DNA: TGTGCCACCAGTGATCGTGGCAGGGATCGAATGAATGAGCAGTTCTTC. Translation gives CATSDRGRDRMNEQFF.

The chain links TRBV28 to TRBJ2-7; D is uncertain. Germline assignment: CDR1 MDHEN and CDR2 SYDVKM. The ends were cut back, 6 bases at V and 3 bases at J, with 6 bases in the middle. The CDR3 extends over 11 amino acids. This CDR3 reads CASRLNYEQYF. The CDR3, as DNA: TGTGCCAGCAGACTTAACTACGAGCAGTACTTC. The entire variable domain, with the rest obtained from reference TRBV28 and TRBJ2-7, is as follows: DVKVTQSSRYLVKRTGEKVFLECVQDMDHENMFWYRQDPGLGLRLIYFSYDVKMKEKGDIPEGYSVSREKKERFSLILESASTNQTSMYLCASRLNYEQYFGPGTRLTVT.

This clonotype came up a few times. V gene TRBV13 combines with J gene TRBJ2-7, with TRBD2 matching over 12 bases. Germline V gene lookup returns CDR1 PRHDT and CDR2 FYEKMQ (reference sequence). The V gene end was trimmed by 5 bases and the J gene end by 4 bases; junction bases not matched to a gene: 9. This CDR3 spans 16 amino acids. CDR3 region: CASSASTSGRWYEQYF. The CDR3 DNA reads as TGTGCCAGCAGCGCGTCGACTAGCGGGAGATGGTACGAGCAGTACTTC.

CDR3 sequence: CAISAGQGNYGYTF. In DNA form, the CDR3 reads TGTGCCATCAGTGCCGGACAGGGTAACTATGGCTACACCTTC. The chain carries TRBV10-3 and TRBJ1-2; 8 nucleotides agree with TRBD1. The ends lost 4 bases at V and 1 base at J; junction bases unmatched: 2. Germline V lookup: CDR1 ENHRY, CDR2 SYGVKD. The CDR3 loop spans 14 amino acids.

This clonotype was counted between two and nine times. The gene calls are TRBV5-1 and TRBJ2-1; D possibly corresponds to TRBD1 (6 bases). From germline, CDR1 is SGHRS and CDR2 YFSETQ. This CDR3 is 15 amino acids long. The ends were cut back, 3 bases at V and 2 bases at J, with 12 bases in the middle. The CDR3 is CASSYRDSTYNEQFF. CDR3 bases: TGCGCCAGCAGCTACAGGGATAGTACCTACAATGAGCAGTTCTTC. Drawing the rest from reference TRBV5-1 and TRBJ2-1, the complete variable domain is KAGVTQTPRYLIKTRGQQVTLSCSPISGHRSVSWYQQTPGQGLQFLFEYFSETQRNKGNFPGRFSGRQFSNSRSEMNVSTLELGDSALYLCASSYRDSTYNEQFFGPGTRLTVL.

The V and J genes are TRBV9 and TRBJ2-2; no clear D gene. The V gene's germline CDR1 is SGDLS and CDR2 YYNGEE. V lost 1 base and J 6 bases, leaving 7 bases between the germline ends. The CDR3 is made up of 13 amino acids. CDR3 nucleotides: TGTGCCAGCAGCGTAATGGACGCCGGGGAGCTGTTTTTT. Protein: CASSVMDAGELFF.

The rearrangement links TRBV9 to TRBJ1-4, with 8 bases fitting TRBD1. In germline, CDR1 is SGDLS, CDR2 YYNGEE. The V segment lost 4 bases and the J segment 4 bases; nucleotides outside the gene matches: 6. CDR3 length equals 15 residues. This CDR3 is CASSTGTGFNEKLFF. In DNA, the CDR3 is TGTGCCAGCAGCACCGGGACAGGCTTTAATGAAAAACTGTTTTTT.

The J gene is TRBJ2-3, the V gene TRBV4-2; either TRBD1 or TRBD2 may fit D (5 bases each). Germline assignment: CDR1 LGHNA and CDR2 YNFKEQ. The V and J ends lost 0 bases and 1 base respectively, with 11 bases between them. The length of the CDR3 is 16 residues. The CDR3 protein is CASSQDFLGGTDTQYF. The CDR3 DNA reads TGTGCCAGCAGCCAAGATTTCCTGGGGGGCACAGATACGCAGTATTTT.

V and J are TRBV7-3 and TRBJ2-7, with TRBD2 matching over 8 bases. CDR1 SGHTA and CDR2 FQGTGA come from the germline V gene. The CDR3 has 15 residues. V lost 2 bases, J lost 6 bases, and 9 bases stayed unmatched. The CDR3 DNA reads as TGTGCCAGCAGCTTAGTAGGGACTAGTCTATCCGAGCAGTACTTC. Protein product: CASSLVGTSLSEQYF.

This clonotype was recorded a few times. This chain joins TRBV20-1 and TRBJ1-4, with 9 bases lining up with TRBD1. The CDR3 consists of 16 residues. The germline V gene encodes CDR1 DFQATT and CDR2 SNEGSKA (reference sequence). Trimming removed 5 bases from V and 7 bases from J; junction bases left unmatched: 14. CDR3 DNA sequence: TGCAGTGCTGCAGACCCGCTACAGGGGGCAGGTGAAAAACTGTTTTTT. Translating gives CSAADPLQGAGEKLFF.

This chain uses TRBV20-1 with TRBJ2-1; TRBD2 matches at 10 bases. Germline trimming cut 1 base from V and 7 bases from J; bases unmatched to any gene: 7. Germline lookup yields CDR1 DFQATT and CDR2 SNEGSKA (reference sequence). This CDR3 has 15 amino acids. Here the CDR3 DNA reads TGCAGTGCTAGAGTGGTGGCTAGCGGGAGAAATGAGCAGTTCTTC. Its translation: CSARVVASGRNEQFF.

The CDR3 is CASSYRNWRDRGPINYGYTF. The CDR3 DNA sequence: TGTGCCAGCAGTTACCGGAACTGGCGGGACAGGGGGCCTATTAACTATGGCTACACCTTC. This chain connects TRBV6-5 to TRBJ1-2; 12 bases agree with TRBD1. The CDR3 sequence is 20 residues long. V gave up 2 bases and J gave up 1 base; unmatched junction bases: 14. Per germline, CDR1 MNHEY and CDR2 SVGAGI.

The CDR3 nucleotides are TGTGCCAGCAGCGGAATTGGGGAGCAAGAGACCCAGTACTTC. It is translated as CASSGIGEQETQYF. This chain uses TRBV25-1 with TRBJ2-5, with a tentative D call TRBD2 (5 bases). This CDR3 is built from 14 residues. Deletions cut 6 bases from V and 2 bases from J, with 13 bases between. Germline-derived CDR1 and CDR2 are MGHDK and SYGVNS.

The chain employs TRBV12-3 or TRBV12-4 and TRBJ2-7, with D uncertain. The V gene lost 7 bases and the J gene lost 5 bases, with 15 bases spanning the gap. The CDR3 spans 13 residues. The CDR3 nucleotides read TGTGCCAGCAACGGAAACTTTGGGGACGAGCAGTACTTC. It translates to CASNGNFGDEQYF.

The rearrangement uses TRBV15 and TRBJ2-7; D is uncertain. The V end was cut by 9 bases, the J end by 0 bases, with 9 bases between. CDR1 and CDR2 from the germline V gene are LNHNV and YYDKDF (reference sequence). The CDR3 covers 12 residues. The CDR3 DNA reads TGTGCCACAACCGACAACTCCTACGAGCAGTACTTC. Translating gives CATTDNSYEQYF.

The chain combines TRBV12-3 or TRBV12-4 with TRBJ1-2; D gene ambiguous. V dropped 5 bases and J dropped 8 bases, with 9 bases sitting between them. The CDR3 covers 11 residues. CDR3 nucleotide sequence: TGTGCCAGCAGTCCGGGGTGGGGCTACACCTTC. Its translation is CASSPGWGYTF.

The chain carries TRBV3-1 and TRBJ2-2; possible D gene TRBD2, 5 bases. Germline lookup yields CDR1 LGHDT and CDR2 YNNKEL (reference sequence). The CDR3 runs 15 residues. Trimming pared 0 bases from V and 5 bases from J, leaving 10 bases between. The CDR3 sequence is CASSQDQRDTGELFF. Written as DNA, the CDR3 is TGTGCCAGCAGCCAAGATCAGAGGGATACCGGGGAGCTGTTTTTT.

V and J are TRBV5-1 and TRBJ2-5; TRBD2 matches 8 bases. Germline trimming cut 3 bases from V and 4 bases from J; bases unmatched to any gene: 8. In germline, CDR1 is SGHRS, CDR2 YFSETQ. The CDR3 has 15 residues. Written as DNA, the CDR3 is TGCGCCAGCAGCTCGGACAGCGGGAGAGGAGAGACCCAGTACTTC. Its translation: CASSSDSGRGETQYF.

The V gene is TRBV6-5, the J gene TRBJ2-1, with 11 bases identical to TRBD2. There are 15 residues in the CDR3. Germline assignment: CDR1 MNHEY and CDR2 SVGAGI. Germline trimming cut 2 bases from V and 9 bases from J; bases unmatched to any gene: 6. This chain's CDR3 is CASSYLAGGVSEQFF. The CDR3 DNA reads TGTGCCAGCAGTTACCTAGCGGGAGGAGTCAGTGAGCAGTTCTTC.

The chain employs TRBV27 and TRBJ2-1, with D possibly matching TRBD2 (6 bases). CDR1 is MNHEY and CDR2 is SMNVEV in the germline V gene (reference sequence). V was pared by 0 bases and J by 13 bases, with 19 bases between. The CDR3 runs 15 residues. The CDR3 DNA sequence: TGTGCCAGCAGTTTATCTGGCGGGGCGCAGTTCGTCCAGTTCTTC. Its protein product is CASSLSGGAQFVQFF.

The CDR3 loop is CASSSILGGGNEQFF. In DNA, the CDR3 is TGTGCCAGCAGTTCAATACTAGGAGGGGGCAATGAGCAGTTCTTC. This sequence joins TRBV27 and TRBJ2-1; D may be TRBD1 or TRBD2 (6 bases each). Trimming took off 4 bases at V and 6 bases at J, with 16 bases between the two ends. Germline V gives CDR1 MNHEY, CDR2 SMNVEV (reference sequence). The CDR3 is made up of 15 amino acids.